One sample yielded the 2 T cell receptor beta chains listed below, sequenced in a study of blood T cell repertoires in COVID-19. Some clones are missing from TCRdb's copy, which holds only in-frame ones; the method was immunoSEQ multiplex PCR. This sample carries about 170,000 clones, 82% of them seen once, and the ten largest clones take about 8.4%. The sample was peripheral blood. Source of these receptors: a woman in her 70s with acute or convalescent COVID-19.

The V gene is TRBV19, the J gene TRBJ1-4, with 9 positions matching TRBD1. This CDR3 region has 15 residues. Trimming at V came to 3 bases and at J to 6 bases, leaving 5 bases not matched to a gene. The germline gives CDR1 LNHDA, CDR2 SQIVND (reference sequence). The CDR3: CASSIRQGGDEKLFF. CDR3 nucleotide sequence: TGTGCCAGTAGTATTCGACAGGGGGGTGATGAAAAACTGTTTTTT.

The genes are TRBV28 and TRBJ1-5; D might be TRBD1 (6 bases). CDR3 length: 12 residues. CDR1 MDHEN and CDR2 SYDVKM come from the germline V gene. Between the trimmed V and J ends, which lost 11 bases and 4 bases, there was a span of 12 bases. DNA for the CDR3: TGTGCCTCCCGGACAGCTAATCAGCCCCAGCATTTT. It specifies CASRTANQPQHF.